These T cell receptor beta chains were read from a single sample in a study of blood T cell repertoires in COVID-19. Sequencing was performed with immunoSEQ multiplex PCR; in TCRdb, only in-frame clones are kept and a portion is missing. The sample consists of over 300,000 clones, approximately 90% of them appearing once. Sequencing was carried out using PBMCs or T cells enriched from blood (not recorded which). The receptor set was obtained from a woman between 18 and 29 years old who had recovered from COVID-19. Both conserved end residues are part of each CDR3.

v_call cdr3_aa
TRBV28 CAIATQMRYQETQYF
TRBV5-5 CASSFTGNANEKLFF
TRBV4-1 CASSQEGQGGNTIYF
TRBV5-6 CASSLRASSSYNEQFF
TRBV28 CASSRPTGRGYTF
TRBV28 CASSSSGSGANVLTF
TRBV3-1/TRBV3-2 CASSQVQGSEKLFF
TRBV11-2 CASSPDRVLSYEQYF
TRBV5-1 CASSNLPGGEQFF
TRBV15 CATSREVGQGNEKLFF
TRBV28 CASRERTGFGNTIYF
TRBV19 CASSTRTGTGGTDTQYF
TRBV5-1 CASSPWVKAGIYNEQFF
TRBV6-1 CASSEAGQGLTYEQYF
TRBV5-4 CASSWGQGARDEKLFF
TRBV27 CASSSPSREAGNTIYF
TRBV3-1/TRBV3-2 CASSHRGSGETQYF
TRBV6-1 CASSEHPTTGLAGVGTGELFF
TRBV11-2 CASSFLPRETQYF
TRBV15 CATSGQGSQPQHF
TRBV3-1/TRBV3-2 CASRRGNTGELFF
TRBV2 CASSETLLEEKLFF
TRBV19 CASSRSGTGLVKNIQYF
TRBV18 CASSPGQGADYGYTF
TRBV3-1/TRBV3-2 CASSSSLAGVIEQFF
TRBV6-1 CASSEGTGGETQYF
TRBV19 CASSATRGGSYEQYF
TRBV10-3 CATTGEDTIYF
TRBV15 CATSKDTYGYTF
TRBV6-6 CASSKSGTPSSILFF
TRBV7-2 CASSLVPGFDEQFF
TRBV11-2 CASSFGVAGYETQYF
TRBV5-1 CASSSPTRGVAQYF
TRBV3-1/TRBV3-2 CASSQEYRKTYEQYF
TRBV14 CASSQDRTASGNTIYF
TRBV4-1 CASSHQQARGETQYF